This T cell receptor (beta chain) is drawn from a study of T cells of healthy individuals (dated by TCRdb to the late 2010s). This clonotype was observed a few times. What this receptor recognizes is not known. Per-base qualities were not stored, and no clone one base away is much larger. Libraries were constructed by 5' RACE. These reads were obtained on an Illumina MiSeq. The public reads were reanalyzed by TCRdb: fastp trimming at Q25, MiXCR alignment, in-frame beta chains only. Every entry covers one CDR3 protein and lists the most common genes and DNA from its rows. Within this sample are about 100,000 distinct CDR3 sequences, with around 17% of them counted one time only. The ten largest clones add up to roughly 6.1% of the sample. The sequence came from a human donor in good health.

The CDR3 protein: CSAPSGLYNSPLHF. The sequenced DNA: TGCAGTGCCCCGTCGGGTCTATATAATTCACCCCTCCACTTT. The V and J genes are TRBV20-1 and TRBJ1-6; no D gene is confidently identified. The germline V gene (reference sequence) specifies DFQATT as CDR1 and SNEGSKA as CDR2. The CDR3 has 14 amino acids, counting the end cysteine and phenylalanine. The kept DNA is CDR3 alone, 42 bases in frame from the first base. V drops 6 bases and J drops 4 bases, leaving 13 bases in between.